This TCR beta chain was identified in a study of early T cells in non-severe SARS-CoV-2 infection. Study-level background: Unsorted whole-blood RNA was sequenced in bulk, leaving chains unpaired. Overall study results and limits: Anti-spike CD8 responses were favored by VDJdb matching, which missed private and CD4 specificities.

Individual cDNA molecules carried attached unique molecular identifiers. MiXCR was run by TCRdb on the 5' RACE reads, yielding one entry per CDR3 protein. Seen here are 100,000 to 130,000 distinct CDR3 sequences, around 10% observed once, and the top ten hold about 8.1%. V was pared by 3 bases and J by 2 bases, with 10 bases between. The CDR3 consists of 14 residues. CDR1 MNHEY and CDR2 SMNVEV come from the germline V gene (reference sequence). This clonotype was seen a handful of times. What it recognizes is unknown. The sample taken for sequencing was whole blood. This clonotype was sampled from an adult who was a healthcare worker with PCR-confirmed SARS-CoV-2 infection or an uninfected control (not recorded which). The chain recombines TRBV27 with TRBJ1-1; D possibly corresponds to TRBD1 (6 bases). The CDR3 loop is CASSFVTGNTEAFF. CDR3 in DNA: TGTGCCAGCAGTTTCGTGACAGGAAACACTGAAGCTTTCTTT.